This record covers a single T cell receptor (beta chain). No antigen is known for it. This sample stems from a study of monozygotic twins with inflammatory bowel disease. Germline assignment: CDR1 SGHTA and CDR2 FQGNSA. The CDR3 runs 11 residues. The study's findings and limits: The study supported no single strong signal or clonotype linked to IBD. The data offered no way to tell different T cell subtypes apart. By inverse Simpson index, TCRbeta diversity was lower in IBD patients than in healthy co-twins.

TCRdb reanalyzed the 5' RACE reads, giving one entry per CDR3 protein sequence and no DNA. Its clone listing holds just over 300,000 distinct CDR3 sequences. The sequenced material came from blood. This chain links TRBV7-2 with TRBJ2-3. The receptor was isolated from a human donor with ulcerative colitis or Crohn's disease, or a healthy co-twin of an affected twin (not recorded which). Here the CDR3 reads CASSQGDTQYF.